This T cell receptor (beta chain) is drawn from a study of blood T cell repertoires in COVID-19. Study information: In each case, the material was cDNA or gDNA derived from T cells, B-cell-depleted T cells, or PBMCs.

Per the original data handling: Amplification from reference gene primers served as the basis for estimated nucleated cell counts. Profiling relied on immunoSEQ multiplex PCR, and the TCRdb table lists in-frame clones only, not all of them. V and J calls and clone size are those listed in that table; D and trimming were worked out from the DNA. This table holds tens of thousands of clones, around 75% found once. The CDR3 is 13 residues long. Germline V CDR1 and CDR2: KGHSH, LQKENI. V lost 3 bases, J lost 5 bases, and 9 bases lay in between. What was sequenced was peripheral blood. The rearrangement links TRBV18 to TRBJ2-3; D unclear. This receptor was taken from a man older than 75 with acute or convalescent COVID-19. In nucleotides, the CDR3 is TGTGCCAGCTCACCTCCCGAGCTAGATACGCAGTATTTT. The encoded protein is CASSPPELDTQYF.